These 22 T cell receptor beta chains share one sample of origin, sequenced in a study of cytomegalovirus exposure and HLA in healthy donors. Repertoires were generated with immunoSEQ multiplex PCR, while TCRdb's copy carries only in-frame clones and drops some. Seen here are around 130,000 clones, approximately 87% observed once, and the top ten hold 2% to 2.5%. Specimen: PBMCs. The receptors originated from a woman aged 30 to 39 in good health and CMV-seronegative.

As DNA, the CDR3 is TGTGCCAGCAGCACCGGGCCAGGGGGCTACGAGCAGTACTTC. As protein: CASSTGPGGYEQYF. The chain employs TRBV5-5 and TRBJ2-7; the match to TRBD1 covers 7 bases. Germline assignment: CDR1 SGHKS and CDR2 YYEKEE (reference sequence). This CDR3 region has 14 residues. Losses at the gene ends were 4 bases for V and 3 bases for J; bases not matched to a gene: 7. Full variable domain (rest looked up from reference TRBV5-5 and TRBJ2-7): DAGVTQSPTHLIKTRGQQVTLRCSPISGHKSVSWYQQVLGQGPQFIFQYYEKEERGRGNFPDRFSARQFPNYSSELNVNALLLGDSALYLCASSTGPGGYEQYFGPGTRLTVT.

This rearrangement joins TRBV19 to TRBJ1-6; 8 bases line up with TRBD1. The junction had 4 bases not matched to a gene; V was cut back by 5 bases and J by 7 bases. This CDR3 comprises 14 residues. CDR1 and CDR2 from the germline V gene are LNHDA and SQIVND (reference sequence). The CDR3 sequence: CASSWDRWNSPLHF. The DNA for the CDR3 is TGTGCCAGTAGTTGGGACAGGTGGAATTCACCCCTCCACTTT. Variable domain in full (rest from reference TRBV19 and TRBJ1-6): DGGITQSPKYLFRKEGQNVTLSCEQNLNHDAMYWYRQDPGQGLRLIYYSQIVNDFQKGDIAEGYSVSREKKESFPLTVTSAQKNPTAFYLCASSWDRWNSPLHFGNGTRLTVT.

The chain combines TRBV7-9 with TRBJ1-5; TRBD1 matches 8 bases. Losses at the gene ends were 2 bases for V and 4 bases for J; bases not matched to a gene: 4. The CDR3 is made up of 15 amino acids. Germline loops: CDR1 SEHNR, CDR2 FQNEAQ (reference sequence). CDR3 residues: CASSLTGGANQPQHF. In DNA, the CDR3 is TGTGCCAGCAGCTTAACAGGGGGGGCAAATCAGCCCCAGCATTTT.

The chain is built from TRBV7-8 and TRBJ2-3, with 11 bases lining up with TRBD2. Germline CDR1 is SGHVS and CDR2 is FQNEAQ. V was pared by 0 bases and J by 4 bases, with 15 bases of the junction left unmatched. The CDR3 covers 20 residues. CDR3 in DNA: TGTGCCAGCAGCTTAGCGGGCGGGATTAGTAGCGGGGGGGCCCCAGATACGCAGTATTTT. Translation gives CASSLAGGISSGGAPDTQYF.

The chain combines TRBV23-1 with TRBJ2-1, with 8 positions matching TRBD1. TRBV23-1 has ORF status, its function being uncertain. The CDR3 is 16 amino acids. Unmatched junction bases numbered 14, after V lost 8 bases and J lost 5 bases. CDR3 in amino acids: CASGWPGGGIHNEQFF. CDR3 sequence (DNA): TGCGCCAGCGGTTGGCCAGGGGGCGGGATTCACAATGAGCAGTTCTTC.

The genes are TRBV4-1 and TRBJ1-1, with D perhaps matching TRBD1 (5 bases). The V end lost 4 bases, the J end lost 5 bases, and 11 bases lay between the germline ends. The CDR3 sequence is 13 residues long. Germline V gene lookup returns CDR1 MGHRA and CDR2 YSYEKL. CDR3 sequence reads: CASSRPRGTEAFF. In DNA, the CDR3 is TGCGCCAGCAGCCGCCCACGGGGGACTGAAGCTTTCTTT.

The chain is built from TRBV5-1 and TRBJ2-7; D perhaps matches TRBD1 (6 bases). Germline CDR1 is SGHRS and CDR2 is YFSETQ. The ends were cut back, 0 bases at V and 3 bases at J, with 13 bases in the middle. The CDR3 is 15 amino acids. The CDR3 coding sequence is TGCGCCAGCAGCTTGGAACAGGGTTCCCTCTACGAGCAGTACTTC. Amino acid sequence: CASSLEQGSLYEQYF.

The rearrangement joins TRBV12-5 to TRBJ2-2; D possibly corresponds to TRBD2 (7 bases). With 3 bases removed from V and 7 bases from J, the gap between germline ends came to 18 bases. The germline V gene encodes CDR1 LGHNT and CDR2 FRNRAP. The CDR3 contains 16 residues. CDR3 amino acids: CASGLEAGAAGGELFF. CDR3 DNA sequence: TGTGCTAGTGGTTTAGAGGCGGGGGCTGCGGGCGGGGAGCTGTTTTTT.

Comments on this clone: This CDR3 is also generated by other DNA sequences in the sample. V usage is TRBV7-9 and J usage is TRBJ1-4; D gene uncertain. Between the trimmed V and J ends, which lost 3 bases and 8 bases, there was a span of 13 bases. Germline assignment: CDR1 SEHNR and CDR2 FQNEAQ (reference sequence). The CDR3 is 14 amino acids. The CDR3 region has the DNA TGTGCCAGCAGCTTCGAGGGCGCCGGGGAAAAACTGTTTTTT. Amino acids: CASSFEGAGEKLFF.

This clone was counted between two and nine times. J is TRBJ1-5 and V is TRBV21-1; the table's D call TRBD1 went unverified against the DNA. TRBV21-1 is classified as a pseudogene. The CDR3 covers 14 residues. In DNA, the CDR3 is TGTGCCAGCAGCCGGGGACAGGGAACCCAGCCCCAGCATTTT. Translating gives CASSRGQGTQPQHF.

V and J are TRBV5-6 and TRBJ1-5; D remains unclear. V lost 2 bases, J lost 3 bases, and 12 bases lay in between. Germline CDR1 reads SGHDT; CDR2 reads YYEEEE. CDR3 size: 15 residues. Here the CDR3 reads CASSLHGRYNQPQHF. The CDR3 bases are TGTGCCAGCAGCTTACACGGGAGATACAATCAGCCCCAGCATTTT.

This clone occurred a few times. The V gene is TRBV7-4, the J gene TRBJ1-5; 7 nucleotides agree with TRBD1. V was clipped by 1 base and J by 6 bases; unmatched bases: 12. Germline-derived CDR1 and CDR2 are SGHVT and SQSDAQ. The CDR3 extends over 17 amino acids. The CDR3 sequence: CASSLGRQGVNRQPQHF. In DNA, the CDR3 is TGTGCCAGCAGCTTAGGTCGACAGGGAGTGAATCGTCAGCCCCAGCATTTT. Variable domain in full (rest from reference TRBV7-4 and TRBJ1-5): GAGVSQSPRYKVAKRGRDVALRCDSISGHVTLYWYRQTLGQGSEVLTYSQSDAQRDKSGRPSGRFSAERPERSVSTLKIQRTEQGDSAVYLCASSLGRQGVNRQPQHFGDGTRLSIL.

The table lists this clone with many counts. The junction departs from germline at one end; a sequencing error may be responsible. The V call is TRBV6-1, the J call TRBJ1-2; a weak D match, TRBD1 (6 bases). CDR1 is MNHNS and CDR2 is SASEGT in the germline V gene. The CDR3 totals 13 residues. CDR3 nucleotides: TGTGCCAGCAGCGAAGGGGAGACAGGTGGCTACACCTTC. Translation: CASSEGETGGYTF.

V and J are TRBV6-5 and TRBJ1-2; D remains unclear. The CDR3 has 15 residues. The V end was cut by 0 bases, the J end by 4 bases, with 12 bases between. CDR1 MNHEY and CDR2 SVGAGI come from the germline V gene. CDR3: CASSYSAGSFYGYTF. The DNA of the CDR3 is TGTGCCAGCAGTTACTCCGCGGGGTCTTTCTATGGCTACACCTTC.

The chain recombines TRBV6-4 with TRBJ2-3; 8 bases fit TRBD2. Trimming took 2 bases from V and 5 from J; bases not matched to a gene: 12. The CDR3 is 17 residues long. CDR1 and CDR2 from the germline V gene are MRHNA and SNTAGT. The CDR3: CASSDLPTGGVRDTQYF. The CDR3 DNA follows: TGTGCCAGCAGTGACCTCCCGACCGGGGGGGTAAGAGATACGCAGTATTTT.

This clone was seen a handful of times. The chain has TRBV7-9 and TRBJ1-2; 8 positions match TRBD1. Trimming cost V 3 bases and J 8 bases; bases outside gene matches: 5. Germline values: CDR1 SEHNR, CDR2 FQNEAQ (reference sequence). The CDR3 loop spans 13 amino acids. The CDR3 here is CASSFTGGQGYTF. DNA for the CDR3: TGTGCCAGCAGCTTCACAGGGGGACAAGGCTACACCTTC.

This sequence joins TRBV18 and TRBJ2-1, with D hard to call. Germline V gene lookup returns CDR1 KGHSH and CDR2 LQKENI. Trimming left V 4 bases short and J 8 bases short, with 9 bases between. This CDR3 is 12 amino acids long. The CDR3 sequence: CASSQLSHEQFF. CDR3 nucleotide sequence: TGTGCCAGCTCACAACTATCACATGAGCAGTTCTTC. The complete variable domain, with remaining parts taken from reference TRBV18 and TRBJ2-1, reads NAGVMQNPRHLVRRRGQEARLRCSPMKGHSHVYWYRQLPEEGLKFMVYLQKENIIDESGMPKERFSAEFPKEGPSILRIQQVVRGDSAAYFCASSQLSHEQFFGPGTRLTVL.

V and J are TRBV2 and TRBJ2-5; TRBD2 matches 13 bases. The CDR3 has 14 amino acids. V lost 6 bases, J lost 5 bases, and 3 bases stayed unmatched. Germline CDR1 is SNHLY and CDR2 is FYNNEI. The CDR3 is CASRTSGGRETQYF. Here the CDR3 DNA reads TGTGCCAGCAGGACTAGCGGGGGGCGGGAGACCCAGTACTTC.

CDR3 DNA sequence: TGTGCCAGTAATGAGCGGGCGGGGGTGACCCAGTACTTC. Translation gives CASNERAGVTQYF. The chain recombines TRBV19 with TRBJ2-5; TRBD2 aligns across 7 bases. The trim removed 7 bases at V and 7 bases at J, leaving 9 bases unmatched. CDR3 length equals 13 residues. The germline CDR1 and CDR2 sequences are LNHDA and SQIVND (reference sequence).

The chain is built from TRBV4-3 and TRBJ2-7; 8 nucleotides line up with TRBD1. The CDR3 is 15 residues long. V dropped 0 bases and J dropped 6; count of bases not matched to a gene: 7. Germline CDR1 reads LGHNA; CDR2 reads YSLEER. CDR3 nucleotide sequence: TGCGCCAGCAGCCAAGAGTGGGCGACAGGGGTCGAGCAGTACTTC. This translates into CASSQEWATGVEQYF.

The J gene is TRBJ2-4, the V gene TRBV5-1, with TRBD1 identical over 8 bases. There are 18 residues in the CDR3. The J segment lost 3 bases and the V segment lost 4 bases, leaving 15 bases of the junction unmatched. Looked up from germline, CDR1 is SGHRS and CDR2 is YFSETQ. CDR3 sequence (DNA): TGCGCCAGCAGCCCCGGGACAGGTTCCACCTGGGTCAAAAACATTCAGTACTTC. This codes for CASSPGTGSTWVKNIQYF. The variable domain in full, with the rest retrieved from reference TRBV5-1 and TRBJ2-4, is KAGVTQTPRYLIKTRGQQVTLSCSPISGHRSVSWYQQTPGQGLQFLFEYFSETQRNKGNFPGRFSGRQFSNSRSEMNVSTLELGDSALYLCASSPGTGSTWVKNIQYFGAGTRLSVL.

This chain links TRBV29-1 with TRBJ1-1; D might be TRBD1 (6 bases). Looked up from germline, CDR1 is SQVTM and CDR2 is ANQGSEA. Between the trimmed V and J ends, which lost 0 bases and 0 bases, there was a span of 14 bases. The CDR3 sequence is 16 residues long. The CDR3 region has the DNA TGCAGCGTTGAAGAGCAAGACAGGCCCATGAACACTGAAGCTTTCTTT. Translating it yields CSVEEQDRPMNTEAFF.